Each of the 6 T cell receptor beta chains below was sequenced from the same sample in a study of cytomegalovirus exposure and HLA in healthy donors (dated by TCRdb to the late 2010s). Preparation of the library involved the immunoSEQ multiplex PCR assay. The table was pulled from immuneACCESS by TCRdb, which kept in-frame rearrangements only. Such tables lose some clones; where checked, under half of the loss comes from unresolved V genes, and the rest has no known cause. The sample includes about 220,000 clones, with around nine tenths observed a single time. The ten largest clones add up to around 1% of the sample. Sequencing was done on a sample of PBMCs. The receptors come from a woman aged 18-29 years in good health and CMV-seronegative.

The chain joins TRBV5-6 to TRBJ2-7; D not certain. Between the trimmed V and J ends, which lost 2 bases and 3 bases, there was a span of 12 bases. Germline assignment: CDR1 SGHDT and CDR2 YYEEEE. The CDR3 length is 14 residues. In DNA, the CDR3 is TGTGCCAGCAGCTTAGTGGAGACTCACTACGAGCAGTACTTC. This gives the protein CASSLVETHYEQYF. Together with reference TRBV5-6 and TRBJ2-7, the CDR3 gives the full variable domain: DAGVTQSPTHLIKTRGQQVTLRCSPKSGHDTVSWYQQALGQGPQFIFQYYEEEERQRGNFPDRFSGHQFPNYSSELNVNALLLGDSALYLCASSLVETHYEQYFGPGTRLTVT.

The table lists this clone with a few counts. The rearrangement joins TRBV5-1 to TRBJ1-2; TRBD1 matches at 9 bases. The CDR3 has 12 residues. Germline trimming cut 4 bases from V and 6 bases from J; bases unmatched to any gene: 1. Germline V gene lookup returns CDR1 SGHRS and CDR2 YFSETQ. CDR3 protein: CASSGTGNGYTF. The DNA for the CDR3 is TGCGCCAGCAGCGGGACAGGGAATGGCTACACCTTC.

The chain combines TRBV5-1 with TRBJ1-1, with D unclear. V was pared by 4 bases and J by 4 bases, with 11 bases between. The germline V gene has CDR1 SGHRS and CDR2 YFSETQ. This CDR3 has 13 residues. As DNA, the CDR3 is TGCGCCAGCAGCCCCCGAGGCGGCACTGAAGCTTTCTTT. Translation gives CASSPRGGTEAFF.

In DNA form, the CDR3 reads TGTGCCAGCAGCTTAGGGCGGGAGTTCGGTGAGCAGTTCTTC. This sequence encodes CASSLGREFGEQFF. V usage is TRBV11-3 and J usage is TRBJ2-1, with 7 bases fitting TRBD2. The ends lost 1 base at V and 9 bases at J; junction bases unmatched: 6. CDR1 SGHNT and CDR2 YENEEA come from the germline V gene. The length of the CDR3 is 14 residues.

This clone was counted once. V is TRBV10-3 and J is TRBJ1-5; 9 bases are shared with TRBD1. This CDR3 spans 15 amino acids. Germline V gene data show CDR1 as ENHRY and CDR2 as SYGVKD. Trimming took 0 bases from V and 9 from J; bases not matched to a gene: 6. CDR3 loop: CAISESGTGKWPQHF. Written as DNA, the CDR3 is TGTGCCATCAGTGAGTCGGGGACAGGGAAATGGCCCCAGCATTTT.

The chain uses TRBV11-1 and TRBJ2-1, with TRBD2 identical over 9 bases. The CDR3 length is 17 residues. The germline CDR1 and CDR2 sequences are SGHAT and FQDESV (reference sequence). The V segment lost 4 bases and the J segment 5 bases; nucleotides outside the gene matches: 12. The CDR3 is CASSSQPGLASHNEQFF. The CDR3 region has the DNA TGTGCCAGCAGCTCCCAACCGGGACTAGCTTCTCACAATGAGCAGTTCTTC.